The clone carrying this T cell receptor beta chain occurred a few times. What it binds is not known. This record comes from a study of T-cell memory formation after mild COVID-19. Study-wide results and caveats: Those CD4+ clones that contracted were mainly in CM and EM (CD8+ ones in EMRA). A second wave of clones peaked on day 37, and their SARS-CoV-2 specificity went unconfirmed.

Looked up from germline, CDR1 is MGHDK and CDR2 is SYGVNS. This CDR3 is 12 amino acids long. V was shortened by 7 bases and J by 0 bases, with 6 bases between the two germline ends. TCRdb called the 5' RACE reads again in MiXCR, with one record for every CDR3 protein. Of over 150,000 distinct CDR3 sequences in the sample, around a fifth were seen once. The chain links TRBV25-1 to TRBJ2-5; tentatively, D is TRBD1 (5 bases). Sequenced sample: PBMCs or a T cell subset sorted from them (not recorded which). The clonotype comes from an adult woman who had mild COVID-19 (a few samples of this study predate the infection). Cell type and time point are not known. CDR3 sequence: CASKGYQETQYF. The CDR3, as DNA: TGTGCCAGCAAGGGGTACCAAGAGACCCAGTACTTC.